This T cell receptor (beta chain) came from a study of cytomegalovirus exposure and HLA in healthy donors. This table comes from immunoSEQ multiplex PCR, and its TCRdb copy is limited to in-frame clones, with some not included. The data hold roughly 250,000 clones, with around 87% observed a single time. In regard to this clone: In the same sample, other DNA sequences code for this CDR3.

There are 14 residues in the CDR3. Trimming shortened V by 0 bases and J by 2 bases, and 8 bases separated the two germline ends. Germline CDR1 and CDR2: MNHEY and SVGAGI. This clonotype was sampled from a man aged 18 to 29 in good health and CMV-seronegative. The chain carries TRBV6-5 and TRBJ2-7; D remains ambiguous. The sequencing input was PBMCs. CDR3 sequence reads: CASSYSGGTYEQYF. The CDR3, as DNA: TGTGCCAGCAGTTACTCTGGTGGCACCTACGAGCAGTACTTC.